This TCR beta chain was recovered during a study of blood T cells in healthy people across ages. Study conclusions and caveats: Diversity estimates drawn from one million T cells were deemed underestimates.

V shed 0 bases and J shed 6 bases, with 14 bases lying between them. CDR3 length equals 15 residues. Germline loops: CDR1 SGDLS, CDR2 YYNGEE. Per sample, at least 5 micrograms of total RNA were extracted. A note on this clonotype: What it recognizes is unknown.

The second PCR ran about 6 to 12 cycles with a sample-barcoded 5' primer and J-beta primers. Every cDNA molecule bore a tag from a template-switch adaptor containing 12 random nucleotides. One entry per CDR3 protein results from TCRdb running MiXCR on the 5' RACE reads. The sample has fewer than 2,000,000 distinct CDR3 sequences; about 32% are singletons. The V gene is TRBV9, the J gene TRBJ2-3; no firm D call. This receptor was taken from a woman aged 30 to 39 in good health. Input material: blood. CDR3 residues: CASSVGNNQLDTQYF. As DNA, the CDR3 is TGTGCCAGCAGCGTAGGCAACAACCAACTCGATACGCAGTATTTT.